These 16 T cell receptor beta chains were sequenced from one sample in a study of blood T cell repertoires in COVID-19. Only in-frame clones appear in the TCRdb table, and some are missing; sequencing was by immunoSEQ multiplex PCR. The repertoire holds about 170,000 clones, about nine tenths seen once, with roughly 5% in the top ten. Sequences were obtained from peripheral blood. These receptor sequences come from a man aged 30-40 years with COVID-19, enrolled during active disease.

The chain combines TRBV3-1 (or the pseudogene TRBV3-2) with TRBJ2-7; 9 bases match TRBD1. The CDR3 has 15 amino acids. Per the germline V gene, CDR1 is LGHDT and CDR2 is YNNKEL (reference sequence). The V gene end was trimmed by 1 base and the J gene end by 4 bases; junction bases not matched to a gene: 5. The CDR3, as DNA: TGTGCCAGCAGCCAAGTACAGGGGGCAGTGTACGAGCAGTACTTC. Its translation: CASSQVQGAVYEQYF.

The rearrangement joins TRBV27 to TRBJ2-1; 8 nucleotides line up with TRBD1. This CDR3 contains 16 residues. The V segment lost 2 bases and the J segment 4 bases; nucleotides outside the gene matches: 7. Germline V CDR1 and CDR2: MNHEY, SMNVEV (reference sequence). The CDR3, as DNA: TGTGCCAGCAGTTTACTTCAGGGGGCGAATTACAATGAGCAGTTCTTC. This sequence encodes CASSLLQGANYNEQFF.

This clone appeared a few times. The J gene is TRBJ2-5, the V gene TRBV21-1; the D call of TRBD2 is as the table states it, not checked on the DNA. TRBV21-1 is a pseudogene segment. This CDR3 has 20 amino acids. The CDR3 nucleotides are TGTGCCAGCAGCAAAGAAAGACTAGCGGGGCCATCGGGGGGACAAGAGACCCAGTACTTC. Protein: CASSKERLAGPSGGQETQYF.

V and J are TRBV28 and TRBJ1-1; D uncertain. The CDR3 is 12 amino acids. V was clipped by 9 bases and J by 5 bases, with 13 bases between them. Germline loops: CDR1 MDHEN, CDR2 SYDVKM. The CDR3 protein is CASSVLMTEAFF. The CDR3 region has the DNA TGTGCCAGTTCGGTCCTTATGACTGAAGCTTTCTTT.

This clone was recorded only once. The rearrangement links TRBV7-2 to TRBJ1-6; TRBD1 matches 7 bases. The V segment lost 4 bases and the J segment 6 bases; nucleotides outside the gene matches: 9. This CDR3 contains 16 residues. The germline gives CDR1 SGHTA, CDR2 FQGNSA. The CDR3 DNA is TGTGCCAGCAGCTCCTCGACAGGGCCGATTAATTCACCCCTCCACTTT. Protein sequence: CASSSSTGPINSPLHF.

This clone was counted once. The J gene is TRBJ2-7, the V gene TRBV6-5, with D uncertain. Germline CDR1 is MNHEY and CDR2 is SVGAGI. The length of the CDR3 is 15 residues. Trimming removed 10 bases at V and 1 base at J, with 20 bases between. CDR3 in amino acids: CAIVGLGSFSYEQYF. Written as DNA, the CDR3 is TGTGCCATTGTGGGTCTGGGCAGCTTTTCCTACGAGCAGTACTTC.

V usage is TRBV6-5 and J usage is TRBJ2-7; 14 bases map to TRBD2. CDR1 is MNHEY and CDR2 is SVGAGI in the germline V gene. The CDR3 has 14 amino acids. The V segment lost 6 bases and the J segment 6 bases; nucleotides outside the gene matches: 4. Here the CDR3 reads CASRGLAGVGEQYF. The CDR3 DNA is TGTGCCAGCAGGGGACTAGCGGGAGTCGGCGAGCAGTACTTC.

The rearrangement links TRBV6-5 to TRBJ2-1; TRBD1 agrees at 7 bases. From germline, CDR1 is MNHEY and CDR2 SVGAGI. Trimming removed 3 bases from V and 3 bases from J; junction bases left unmatched: 8. This CDR3 contains 16 residues. The CDR3 region is CASSYGVGGDYNEQFF. CDR3 nucleotide sequence: TGTGCCAGCAGTTATGGGGTAGGGGGCGACTACAATGAGCAGTTCTTC.

J is TRBJ1-6 and V is TRBV6-5; D remains unclear. Germline assignment: CDR1 MNHEY and CDR2 SVGAGI. CDR3 length: 15 residues. Deletions cut 5 bases from V and 7 bases from J, with 15 bases between. The CDR3 loop reads CASSRLTDGNSPLHF. The CDR3 DNA reads TGTGCCAGCAGTCGGTTGACTGATGGGAATTCACCCCTCCACTTT.

The chain links TRBV9 to TRBJ1-2, with D tentatively TRBD1 (6 bases). Trimming cost V 6 bases and J 5 bases, with 20 bases left between them. The germline gives CDR1 SGDLS, CDR2 YYNGEE. The CDR3 has 15 residues. DNA for the CDR3: TGTGCCAGCACCCCGGGAGGGGGTGGACTGTATGGCTACACCTTC. Translated: CASTPGGGGLYGYTF. The entire variable domain, with the rest obtained from reference TRBV9 and TRBJ1-2, is as follows: DSGVTQTPKHLITATGQRVTLRCSPRSGDLSVYWYQQSLDQGLQFLIQYYNGEERAKGNILERFSAQQFPDLHSELNLSSLELGDSALYFCASTPGGGGLYGYTFGSGTRLTVV.

The chain is built from TRBV6-2 or TRBV6-3 and TRBJ2-7, with D perhaps TRBD1 (6 bases). The CDR3 runs to 14 residues. Germline CDR1 MNHEY, CDR2 SVGEGT. Trimming took 2 bases from V and 6 from J, leaving 14 bases between them. DNA for the CDR3: TGTGCCAGCAGTTACGCCAGGGGCCATGGCGAGCAGTACTTC. Protein sequence: CASSYARGHGEQYF.

The gene calls are TRBV4-1 and TRBJ2-5, with 7 bases identical to TRBD2. This CDR3 is 16 amino acids long. In germline, CDR1 is MGHRA, CDR2 YSYEKL. The V gene end was trimmed by 0 bases and the J gene end by 5 bases; junction bases not matched to a gene: 9. The CDR3 sequence is CASSQDGVPGGETQYF. The CDR3 coding sequence is TGCGCCAGCAGCCAAGATGGAGTACCGGGAGGCGAGACCCAGTACTTC.

DNA of the CDR3: TGTGCCAGCAGCGCGGGACTAGCTCAGGATACGCAGTATTTT. This translates into CASSAGLAQDTQYF. The rearrangement links TRBV7-2 to TRBJ2-3; 9 nucleotides agree with TRBD2. The J segment lost 6 bases and the V segment lost 5 bases, leaving 6 bases of the junction unmatched. The CDR3 is 14 amino acids. Per the germline V gene, CDR1 is SGHTA and CDR2 is FQGNSA.

The V call is TRBV6-6, the J call TRBJ1-4; perhaps TRBD1 as D (5 bases). Germline V gene lookup returns CDR1 MNHNY and CDR2 SVGAGI (reference sequence). The CDR3 has 12 residues. The V gene lost 6 bases and the J gene lost 13 bases, with 15 bases spanning the gap. CDR3 DNA sequence: TGTGCCAGCAGGGCATTCGGGGGGATACTGTTTTTT. It translates to CASRAFGGILFF.

The rearrangement uses TRBV7-9 and TRBJ2-4, with TRBD2 matching 13 bases. The V gene's germline CDR1 is SEHNR and CDR2 FQNEAQ (reference sequence). V trimming: 1 base; J trimming: 0 bases; junction bases outside the gene matches: 3. This CDR3 is built from 18 residues. CDR3 bases: TGTGCCAGCAGCTTAGGGACTAGCGGGGGATTAGCCAAAAACATTCAGTACTTC. Encoded protein: CASSLGTSGGLAKNIQYF.

This chain's CDR3 is CASSFPGAMNTEAFF. The CDR3 bases are TGTGCCAGCAGCTTTCCAGGGGCCATGAACACTGAAGCTTTCTTT. V and J are TRBV12-1 and TRBJ1-1; whether TRBD1, the table's D call, matches the DNA was not checked. TRBV12-1 corresponds to a pseudogene. This CDR3 contains 15 residues.